This entry lists 31 T cell receptor beta chains sequenced from one sample in a study of T cells in Graves' hyperthyroidism and ophthalmopathy. The investigators amplified TCR beta CDR3 regions from RNA transcripts. The HTBI primer set served for first-round RT-PCR of the TCR CDR3. TCRdb processed the multiplex PCR reads anew with MiXCR; each CDR3 protein has one entry. This table holds around 190,000 distinct CDR3 sequences, about a sixth found once. Sequenced sample: blood. These receptor sequences come from a woman between 50 and 59 years old with Graves' hyperthyroidism.

This clonotype was observed at least ten times. DNA of the CDR3: TGTGCCAGCAGGGGGCTGACTAGCGGGAGCTACAATGAGCAGTTCTTC. Encoded protein: CASRGLTSGSYNEQFF. The chain employs TRBV12-3 or TRBV12-4 and TRBJ2-1; 12 nucleotides agree with TRBD2. With 6 bases clipped from V and 3 bases from J, the junction kept 6 bases outside the gene matches. The CDR3 contains 16 residues.

This clonotype was observed many times. As DNA, the CDR3 is TGTGCCAGCAGCTCGACATCGAATAGACTAGCGGGTGAGGGAGATACGCAGTATTTT. It specifies CASSSTSNRLAGEGDTQYF. This chain links TRBV7-3 with TRBJ2-3, with TRBD2 matching over 10 bases. Germline CDR1 SGHTA, CDR2 FQGTGA. V was clipped by 4 bases and J by 5 bases; unmatched bases: 18. The CDR3 is 19 amino acids.

This clonotype was counted many times. V gene TRBV12-3 or TRBV12-4 combines with J gene TRBJ1-2; 9 bases match TRBD1. This CDR3 is built from 12 residues. With 5 bases clipped from V and 14 bases from J, the junction kept 9 bases outside the gene matches. DNA for the CDR3: TGTGCCAGCAGTAGGAAGGACAGGGGCACTACCTTC. Translated, it gives CASSRKDRGTTF.

This clonotype has just a few counts. This chain connects TRBV3-1 to TRBJ2-7, with 11 nucleotides matching TRBD2. In germline, CDR1 is LGHDT, CDR2 YNNKEL (reference sequence). The V gene end was trimmed by 1 base and the J gene end by 2 bases; junction bases not matched to a gene: 1. The length of the CDR3 is 15 residues. The CDR3 DNA reads as TGTGCCAGCAGCCAAGTAGCGGGAGGGCCCTACGAGCAGTACTTC. Translated: CASSQVAGGPYEQYF.

This clonotype was seen ten or more times. The chain recombines TRBV7-8 with TRBJ2-4; D is uncertain. Trimming left V 1 base short and J 2 bases short, with 12 bases between. CDR3 length: 16 amino acids. Germline-derived CDR1 and CDR2 are SGHVS and FQNEAQ. CDR3 sequence: CASSLDIWQSKNIQYF. The CDR3 region has the DNA TGTGCCAGCAGCTTAGACATTTGGCAATCCAAAAACATTCAGTACTTC.

Many counts were recorded for this clonotype. The chain employs TRBV4-1 and TRBJ2-5; D gene uncertain. V gave up 4 bases and J gave up 5 bases, with 17 bases separating them. The CDR3 totals 15 residues. Germline V CDR1 and CDR2: MGHRA, YSYEKL. CDR3 amino acids: CASSRGRSPPETQYF. The CDR3, as DNA: TGCGCCAGCAGCCGAGGACGGTCCCCACCCGAGACCCAGTACTTC.

There are a few counts of this clonotype. The chain joins TRBV27 to TRBJ1-1; maybe TRBD1 (5 bases). Deletions cut 6 bases from V and 4 bases from J, with 18 bases between. Looked up from germline, CDR1 is MNHEY and CDR2 is SMNVEV (reference sequence). The CDR3 runs to 15 residues. The CDR3 loop reads CASRIADSRATEAFF. The CDR3, as DNA: TGTGCCAGCAGGATTGCAGACAGTAGGGCCACTGAAGCTTTCTTT.

This clonotype was counted a few times. V and J are TRBV6-1 and TRBJ2-5; 9 bases align to TRBD1. CDR3 length: 15 amino acids. Trimming removed 3 bases from V and 6 bases from J; junction bases left unmatched: 8. Looked up from germline, CDR1 is MNHNS and CDR2 is SASEGT. The CDR3 sequence: CASSDYRGPEKTQYF. CDR3 DNA: TGTGCCAGCAGTGACTACAGGGGGCCGGAAAAGACCCAGTACTTC.

This clonotype was counted at least ten times. V is TRBV20-1 and J is TRBJ2-1; TRBD2 matches at 12 bases. The V and J ends lost 6 bases and 4 bases, in that order; junction bases with no gene match: 10. Per germline, CDR1 DFQATT and CDR2 SNEGSKA (reference sequence). The CDR3 covers 16 residues. CDR3 in DNA: TGCAGTGCACCTGGGGCTAGCGGGAGGGCGTACAATGAGCAGTTCTTC. Protein sequence: CSAPGASGRAYNEQFF.

This clonotype was seen a handful of times. J is TRBJ2-1 and V is TRBV11-3; D is possibly TRBD1 (5 bases). Germline CDR1 reads SGHNT; CDR2 reads YENEEA. The CDR3 contains 14 residues. V was shortened by 5 bases and J by 5 bases, with 13 bases between the two germline ends. DNA of the CDR3: TGTGCCAGCAGCCCTCCAGAGACAGACAATGAGCAGTTCTTC. Translation: CASSPPETDNEQFF.

This chain uses TRBV5-1 with TRBJ2-5, with 10 bases that match TRBD1. V was clipped by 1 base and J by 2 bases; unmatched bases: 11. The CDR3 consists of 18 residues. CDR1 and CDR2 from the germline V gene are SGHRS and YFSETQ. CDR3 nucleotides: TGCGCCAGCAGCTTGAGGGTCCTCGGGACAGGGGATCAAGAGACCCAGTACTTC. Its protein product is CASSLRVLGTGDQETQYF.

The sample holds a few counts of this clonotype. V and J are TRBV19 and TRBJ2-1, with 9 nucleotides matching TRBD2. From germline, CDR1 is LNHDA and CDR2 SQIVND (reference sequence). CDR3 length equals 17 residues. Germline trimming cut 3 bases from V and 4 bases from J; bases unmatched to any gene: 10. CDR3 sequence reads: CASSIAGGRGPYNEQFF. CDR3 DNA sequence: TGTGCCAGTAGTATTGCGGGGGGGCGGGGGCCATACAATGAGCAGTTCTTC.

At least ten counts were recorded for this clonotype. For the CDR3, the DNA is TGTGCCAGCAGTGAAGACAGGGGGCAGAAGACCCAGTACTTC. Its protein product is CASSEDRGQKTQYF. V and J are TRBV2 and TRBJ2-5; 9 bases line up with TRBD1. Germline V gives CDR1 SNHLY, CDR2 FYNNEI. The ends lost 1 base at V and 6 bases at J; junction bases unmatched: 3. CDR3 size: 14 residues.

This clonotype was detected only a few times. The V call is TRBV6-1, the J call TRBJ2-6, with D unresolved. V was cut by 6 bases and J by 2 bases, with 5 bases left in between. In germline, CDR1 is MNHNS, CDR2 SASEGT. The CDR3 has 13 amino acids. This chain's CDR3 is CASRSTGANVLTF. The CDR3 DNA follows: TGTGCCAGCAGGAGTACTGGGGCCAACGTCCTGACTTTC.

The V call is TRBV20-1, the J call TRBJ1-5; 8 positions agree with TRBD1. Germline-derived CDR1 and CDR2 are DFQATT and SNEGSKA (reference sequence). The CDR3 length is 16 residues. Trimming took 1 base from V and 5 from J; bases not matched to a gene: 10. CDR3 DNA: TGCAGTGCTAGAGTTGTGACAGGGGCGGGGGATCAGCCCCAGCATTTT. Its translation is CSARVVTGAGDQPQHF.

There are many counts of this clonotype. The V call is TRBV11-3, the J call TRBJ1-1, with a weak D call TRBD1 (5 bases). The CDR3 spans 16 residues. V was pared by 2 bases and J by 2 bases, with 15 bases between. Germline assignment: CDR1 SGHNT and CDR2 YENEEA. CDR3 in DNA: TGTGCCAGCAGCTTAACTTGGGGGAACGCAAACACTGAAGCTTTCTTT. Residues: CASSLTWGNANTEAFF.

This chain links TRBV30 with TRBJ1-6; TRBD1 is a possible D gene (6 bases). The CDR3 has 15 residues. Germline values: CDR1 GTSNPN, CDR2 SVGIG (reference sequence). The V end was cut by 2 bases, the J end by 7 bases, with 15 bases between. The DNA for the CDR3 is TGTGCCTGGAGTCGTGGACAGCCGGGGAATTCACCCCTCCACTTT. Translated, it gives CAWSRGQPGNSPLHF.

This clonotype was seen at least ten times. Here the CDR3 reads CASSLLRTSGSRYNEQFF. CDR3 sequence (DNA): TGTGCCAGCAGCCTCCTAAGGACTAGCGGGAGTAGATACAATGAGCAGTTCTTC. The genes are TRBV11-2 and TRBJ2-1; 13 bases agree with TRBD2. Germline V gene data show CDR1 as SGHAT and CDR2 as FQNNGV. V trimming: 5 bases; J trimming: 4 bases; junction bases outside the gene matches: 11. The CDR3 spans 18 residues.

There are many counts of this clonotype. The J gene is TRBJ1-1, the V gene TRBV11-3; perhaps TRBD1 as D (5 bases). The CDR3 loop spans 15 amino acids. V lost 2 bases, J lost 4 bases, and 14 bases lay in between. In germline, CDR1 is SGHNT, CDR2 YENEEA. Written as DNA, the CDR3 is TGTGCCAGCAGCTTACGGACACAACGAGGCACTGAAGCTTTCTTT. The encoded protein is CASSLRTQRGTEAFF.

The genes are TRBV27 and TRBJ2-7; a possible D gene is TRBD1 (6 bases). Germline assignment: CDR1 MNHEY and CDR2 SMNVEV (reference sequence). The ends were cut back, 8 bases at V and 1 base at J, with 15 bases in the middle. This CDR3 comprises 14 residues. The CDR3 DNA is TGTGCCAGCGGTAGGGACAAGAATTCCTACGAGCAGTACTTC. It specifies CASGRDKNSYEQYF.

V usage is TRBV5-6 and J usage is TRBJ2-2; D is possibly TRBD1 or TRBD2 (5 bases each). Trimming removed 0 bases at V and 5 bases at J, with 14 bases between. This CDR3 is built from 16 residues. Germline lookup yields CDR1 SGHDT and CDR2 YYEEEE. This chain's CDR3 is CASSLATGRRTGELFF. CDR3 DNA: TGTGCCAGCAGCTTGGCAACGGGACGGCGGACCGGGGAGCTGTTTTTT. Filled out from reference TRBV5-6 and TRBJ2-2, the complete variable domain reads DAGVTQSPTHLIKTRGQQVTLRCSPKSGHDTVSWYQQALGQGPQFIFQYYEEEERQRGNFPDRFSGHQFPNYSSELNVNALLLGDSALYLCASSLATGRRTGELFFGEGSRLTVL.

This chain joins TRBV11-2 and TRBJ2-5; 11 bases are shared with TRBD2. The germline CDR1 and CDR2 sequences are SGHAT and FQNNGV. This CDR3 region has 17 residues. J lost 5 bases, V lost 0 bases, and 8 bases had no gene match. CDR3 nucleotides: TGTGCCAGCAGCTTAGATAGCGGGAGGGCCTTTGGGGAGACCCAGTACTTC. It specifies CASSLDSGRAFGETQYF.

This clonotype was counted a few times. The chain links TRBV18 to TRBJ2-7, with 11 bases identical to TRBD1. This CDR3 spans 16 amino acids. V shed 2 bases, J shed 7 bases, and the junction held 10 bases outside the gene matches. Germline lookup yields CDR1 KGHSH and CDR2 LQKENI. CDR3 sequence reads: CASSPAIGQGAGEQYF. As DNA, the CDR3 is TGTGCCAGCTCACCAGCGATAGGACAGGGGGCTGGAGAGCAGTACTTC.

This clonotype was seen ten or more times. V is TRBV5-6 and J is TRBJ2-3; D possibly uses TRBD1 or TRBD2 (6 bases each). The ends were cut back, 5 bases at V and 1 base at J, with 17 bases in the middle. There are 16 residues in the CDR3. Looked up from germline, CDR1 is SGHDT and CDR2 is YYEEEE. For the CDR3, the DNA is TGTGCCAGCAGACCCCTGGGGGGCGAGGGCACAGATACGCAGTATTTT. It translates to CASRPLGGEGTDTQYF.

This clonotype was recorded at least ten times. The chain carries TRBV11-3 and TRBJ2-1, with TRBD2 matching over 9 bases. Unmatched junction bases numbered 10, after V lost 8 bases and J lost 5 bases. CDR3 length: 15 amino acids. CDR1 is SGHNT, CDR2 YENEEA, per germline. The CDR3 loop is CASGLGLAGHNEQFF. CDR3 nucleotides: TGTGCCAGCGGGTTGGGCCTAGCGGGACACAATGAGCAGTTCTTC.

Comment on this clonotype: A junction boundary mismatches the germline segment, possibly from a read error. This chain links TRBV12-3 or TRBV12-4 with TRBJ1-1; no definite D call. The CDR3 length is 12 residues. The CDR3 nucleotides are TGTACCAGCAGTAGGACCGGTGGAAAGGCTTTCTTT. It codes for CTSSRTGGKAFF.

This clonotype came up a few times. V is TRBV3-1 and J is TRBJ1-1, with D uncertain. The CDR3 runs 15 residues. Germline values: CDR1 LGHDT, CDR2 YNNKEL (reference sequence). V shed 3 bases and J shed 0 bases, with 11 bases lying between them. The CDR3 region is CASSQTVRVNTEAFF. CDR3 nucleotide sequence: TGTGCCAGCAGCCAGACGGTACGGGTGAACACTGAAGCTTTCTTT.

This clonotype was found many times. The rearrangement joins TRBV6-1 to TRBJ2-2; 10 bases agree with TRBD2. CDR3 length: 16 amino acids. After removal of 4 bases from V and 1 base from J, the junction contained 3 bases not matched to a gene. CDR1 is MNHNS and CDR2 is SASEGT in the germline V gene. DNA for the CDR3: TGTGCCAGCAGTGGACTAGCGGGTGGGAACACCGGGGAGCTGTTTTTT. Its translation: CASSGLAGGNTGELFF.

This clonotype was found many times. The chain carries TRBV12-3 or TRBV12-4 and TRBJ2-1; D may be TRBD1 or TRBD2 (6 bases each). V lost 6 bases and J 8 bases, leaving 14 bases between the germline ends. This CDR3 comprises 13 residues. CDR3 nucleotides: TGTGCCAGCAGACGCGCCGGGGGCTATGAGCAGTTCTTC. Translation: CASRRAGGYEQFF.

This clonotype has just a few counts. The chain combines TRBV18 with TRBJ1-1; maybe TRBD1 (5 bases). Germline CDR1 is KGHSH and CDR2 is LQKENI. This CDR3 contains 15 residues. V gave up 3 bases and J gave up 4 bases, with 15 bases separating them. CDR3 nucleotide sequence: TGTGCCAGCTCACCTTCCCAGGTTAGGGGCACTGAAGCTTTCTTT. Translating it yields CASSPSQVRGTEAFF.

Many counts were recorded for this clonotype. The J gene is TRBJ2-3, the V gene TRBV18; maybe TRBD1 (6 bases). The CDR3 loop spans 14 amino acids. Trimming removed 3 bases from V and 1 base from J, with 8 bases in between. Germline CDR1 KGHSH, CDR2 LQKENI. CDR3 sequence: CASSPRQGTDTQYF. In DNA form, the CDR3 reads TGTGCCAGCTCACCCCGACAGGGCACAGATACGCAGTATTTT.